The TCR beta chain under discussion was sequenced for a study of blood T cell repertoires in COVID-19. Study-wide background: Acute-phase and convalescent COVID-19 samples originated in the United States, Italy and Spain. Sources were T cells, B-cell-depleted T cells, or PBMCs; the material itself was cDNA or gDNA.

CDR3 length: 15 residues. Germline assignment: CDR1 MGHRA and CDR2 YSYEKL. Trimming removed 1 base from V and 0 bases from J, with 9 bases in between. Sequenced by immunoSEQ multiplex PCR; TCRdb stores in-frame clones only, minus some. The table records around 130,000 clones, 65% to 80% of them present only once. The TCR was taken from a man between 50 and 59 years old with acute or convalescent COVID-19. The V and J genes are TRBV4-1 and TRBJ1-1, with D possibly being TRBD1 (5 bases). Sequencing was carried out using peripheral blood. The CDR3 loop is CASSQGAQVNTEAFF. The DNA of the CDR3 is TGCGCCAGCAGCCAAGGGGCACAGGTGAACACTGAAGCTTTCTTT.